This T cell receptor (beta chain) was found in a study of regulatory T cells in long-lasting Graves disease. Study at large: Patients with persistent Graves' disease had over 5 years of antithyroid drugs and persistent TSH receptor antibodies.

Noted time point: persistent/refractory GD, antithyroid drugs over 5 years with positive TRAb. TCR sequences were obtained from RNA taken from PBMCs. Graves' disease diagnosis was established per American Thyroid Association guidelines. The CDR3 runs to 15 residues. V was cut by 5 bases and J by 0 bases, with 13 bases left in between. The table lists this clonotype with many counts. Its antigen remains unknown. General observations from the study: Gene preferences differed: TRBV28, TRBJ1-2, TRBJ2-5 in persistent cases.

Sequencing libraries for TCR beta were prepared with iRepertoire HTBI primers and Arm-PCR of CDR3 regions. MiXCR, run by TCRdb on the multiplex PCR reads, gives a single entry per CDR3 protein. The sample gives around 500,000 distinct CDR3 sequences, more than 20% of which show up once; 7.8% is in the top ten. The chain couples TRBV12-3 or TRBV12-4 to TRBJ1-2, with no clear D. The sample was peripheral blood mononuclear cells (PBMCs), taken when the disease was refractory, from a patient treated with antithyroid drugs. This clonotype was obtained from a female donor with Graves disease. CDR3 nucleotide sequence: TGTGCCAGCAGTGAGGACGGAAGAGCTAACTATGGCTACACCTTC. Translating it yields CASSEDGRANYGYTF.